This T cell receptor (beta chain) appears in the sequencing data of a study of blood T cell repertoires in COVID-19. In the study overall: Whether acute or convalescent, the COVID-19 samples came from the United States, Italy and Spain. From T cells, B-cell-depleted T cells, or PBMCs came the material, which was cDNA or gDNA.

Patients of the Seattle cohort, enrolled during active infection, were followed longitudinally. Authors' processing steps: Estimation of nucleated cell counts relied on the amplification of reference gene primers. This table comes from immunoSEQ multiplex PCR, and its TCRdb copy is limited to in-frame clones, with some not included. V, J and clone size reflect that table, while D and trimming were determined from the DNA. The sample has a few hundred thousand clones; around nine tenths are singletons. Many counts were recorded for this clone. V was clipped by 0 bases and J by 0 bases, with 7 bases between them. The germline V gene has CDR1 SGDLS and CDR2 YYNGEE. CDR3 length equals 15 residues.

The chain uses TRBV9 and TRBJ2-1; D is possibly TRBD2 (5 bases). Input material: peripheral blood. The TCR was taken from a man aged 18 to 30 with COVID-19, enrolled during active disease. CDR3 sequence (DNA): TGTGCCAGCAGCGTAGACGCGGGCTCCTACAATGAGCAGTTCTTC. This codes for CASSVDAGSYNEQFF. Based on the CDR3 plus reference TRBV9 and TRBJ2-1, the full variable domain is DSGVTQTPKHLITATGQRVTLRCSPRSGDLSVYWYQQSLDQGLQFLIQYYNGEERAKGNILERFSAQQFPDLHSELNLSSLELGDSALYFCASSVDAGSYNEQFFGPGTRLTVL.